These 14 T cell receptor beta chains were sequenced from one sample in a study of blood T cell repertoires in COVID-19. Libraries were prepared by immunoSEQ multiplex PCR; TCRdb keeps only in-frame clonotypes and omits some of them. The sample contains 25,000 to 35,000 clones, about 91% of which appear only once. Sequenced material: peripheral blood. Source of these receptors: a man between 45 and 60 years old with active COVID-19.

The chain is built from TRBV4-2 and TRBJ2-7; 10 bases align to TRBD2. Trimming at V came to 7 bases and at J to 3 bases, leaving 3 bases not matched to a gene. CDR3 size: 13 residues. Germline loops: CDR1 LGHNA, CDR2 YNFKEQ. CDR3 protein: CASTGTSVYEQYF. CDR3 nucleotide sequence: TGTGCCAGCACGGGGACTAGCGTCTACGAGCAGTACTTC.

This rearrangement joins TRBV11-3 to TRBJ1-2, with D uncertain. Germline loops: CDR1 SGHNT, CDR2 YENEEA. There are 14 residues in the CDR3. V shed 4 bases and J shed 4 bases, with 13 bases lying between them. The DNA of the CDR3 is TGTGCCAGCAGCTATTCTCAGGCCCTCTATGGCTACACCTTC. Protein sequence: CASSYSQALYGYTF.

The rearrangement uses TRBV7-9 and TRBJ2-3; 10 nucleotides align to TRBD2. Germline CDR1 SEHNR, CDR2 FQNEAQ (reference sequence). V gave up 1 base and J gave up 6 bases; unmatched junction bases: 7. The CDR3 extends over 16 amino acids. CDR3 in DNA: TGTGCCAGCAGCTTAGGTGCAGCGGGAGGGTTTGATACGCAGTATTTT. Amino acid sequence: CASSLGAAGGFDTQYF.

In nucleotides, the CDR3 is TGTGCCAGCAGACGGACAGGGGGCCGCACTGAAGCTTTCTTT. As protein: CASRRTGGRTEAFF. The chain uses TRBV6-5 and TRBJ1-1, with TRBD1 matching over 11 bases. Trimming at V came to 6 bases and at J to 4 bases, leaving 4 bases not matched to a gene. CDR3 length equals 14 residues. Germline CDR1 and CDR2: MNHEY and SVGAGI.

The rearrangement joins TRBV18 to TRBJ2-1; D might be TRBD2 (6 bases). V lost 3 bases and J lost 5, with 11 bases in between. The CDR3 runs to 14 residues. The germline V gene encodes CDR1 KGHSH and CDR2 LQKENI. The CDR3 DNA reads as TGTGCCAGCTCACCGGCCGGGGGTGACAATGAGCAGTTCTTC. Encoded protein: CASSPAGGDNEQFF.

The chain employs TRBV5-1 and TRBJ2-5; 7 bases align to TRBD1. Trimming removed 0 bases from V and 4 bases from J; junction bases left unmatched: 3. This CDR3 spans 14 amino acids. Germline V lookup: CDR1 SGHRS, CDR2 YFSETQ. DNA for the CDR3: TGCGCCAGCAGCTTGGGCACAGGGGTAGAGACCCAGTACTTC. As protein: CASSLGTGVETQYF.

This CDR3 reads CASSRYDLRQGEQPQHF. The CDR3 DNA follows: TGTGCCAGCAGCCGATATGACCTGAGACAGGGAGAGCAGCCCCAGCATTTT. The V call is TRBV6-6, the J call TRBJ1-5; 7 bases agree with TRBD1. From germline, CDR1 is MNHNY and CDR2 SVGAGI (reference sequence). The ends lost 6 bases at V and 7 bases at J; junction bases unmatched: 18. The CDR3 spans 17 residues.

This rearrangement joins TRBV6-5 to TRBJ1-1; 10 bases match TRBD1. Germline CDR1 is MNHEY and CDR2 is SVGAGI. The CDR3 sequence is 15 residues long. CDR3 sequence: CATVNWGTGETEAFF. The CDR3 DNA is TGTGCGACCGTTAATTGGGGGACAGGGGAGACTGAAGCTTTCTTT.

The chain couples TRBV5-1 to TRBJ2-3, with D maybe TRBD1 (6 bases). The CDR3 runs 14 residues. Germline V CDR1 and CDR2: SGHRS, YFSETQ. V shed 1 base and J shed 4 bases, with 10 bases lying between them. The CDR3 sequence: CASSLQGWADTQYF. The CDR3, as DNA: TGCGCCAGCAGCTTGCAGGGGTGGGCAGATACGCAGTATTTT.

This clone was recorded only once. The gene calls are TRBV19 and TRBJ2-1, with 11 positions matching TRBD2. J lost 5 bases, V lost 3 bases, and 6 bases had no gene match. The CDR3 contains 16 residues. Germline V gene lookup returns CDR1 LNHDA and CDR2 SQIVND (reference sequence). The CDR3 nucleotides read TGTGCCAGTAGTATCCGACTAGCGGGGCTTGACAATGAGCAGTTCTTC. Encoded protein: CASSIRLAGLDNEQFF.

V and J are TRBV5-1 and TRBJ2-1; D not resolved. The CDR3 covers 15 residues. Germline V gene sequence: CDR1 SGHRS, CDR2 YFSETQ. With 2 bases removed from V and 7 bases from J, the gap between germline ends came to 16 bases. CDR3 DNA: TGCGCCAGCAGCTTTGGAGCTCCGGCCAAAAATGAGCAGTTCTTC. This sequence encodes CASSFGAPAKNEQFF.

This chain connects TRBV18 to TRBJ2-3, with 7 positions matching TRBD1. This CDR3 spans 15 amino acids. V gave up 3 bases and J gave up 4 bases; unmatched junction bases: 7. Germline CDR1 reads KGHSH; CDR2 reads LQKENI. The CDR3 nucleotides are TGTGCCAGCTCACCGGCAGGGGGAGTTGCAGATACGCAGTATTTT. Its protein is CASSPAGGVADTQYF. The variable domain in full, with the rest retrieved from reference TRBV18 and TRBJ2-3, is NAGVMQNPRHLVRRRGQEARLRCSPMKGHSHVYWYRQLPEEGLKFMVYLQKENIIDESGMPKERFSAEFPKEGPSILRIQQVVRGDSAAYFCASSPAGGVADTQYFGPGTRLTVL.

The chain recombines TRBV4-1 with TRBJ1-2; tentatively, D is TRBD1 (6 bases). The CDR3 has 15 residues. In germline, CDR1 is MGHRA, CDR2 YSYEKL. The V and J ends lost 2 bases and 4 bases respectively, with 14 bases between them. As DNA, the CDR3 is TGCGCCAGCAGCCAATCCCGACAGACAGGCTATGGCTACACCTTC. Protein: CASSQSRQTGYGYTF.

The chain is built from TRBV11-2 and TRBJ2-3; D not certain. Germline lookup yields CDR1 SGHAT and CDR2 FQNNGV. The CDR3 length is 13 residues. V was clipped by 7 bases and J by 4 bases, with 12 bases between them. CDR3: CASNRGQADTQYF. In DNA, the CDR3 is TGTGCCAGCAACCGTGGGCAGGCAGATACGCAGTATTTT. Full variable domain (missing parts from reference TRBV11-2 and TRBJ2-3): EAGVAQSPRYKIIEKRQSVAFWCNPISGHATLYWYQQILGQGPKLLIQFQNNGVVDDSQLPKDRFSAERLKGVDSTLKIQPAKLEDSAVYLCASNRGQADTQYFGPGTRLTVL.